This paragraph reports one TCR beta chain. Ten or more counts support this clonotype. Its antigen is still unknown. Base quality data are lacking; no much larger clone is found one base away. This sample was taken from a study of T cell repertoires in cytomegalovirus infection (dated by TCRdb to between 2018 and 2021). Study-wide context: Alongside well-studied HLA-B-restricted epitopes, the peptide stimulations were aimed at recently identified HLA-C-restricted CMV epitopes, whose presentation resists viral immunomodulation. The HLA type of each donor mattered for the analysis, because public TCR beta signatures pointed to carriage of CMV infection along with the matching HLA type.

The treatment or condition label corresponds to: in vitro stimulation with specific CMV peptide epitopes to enrich CMV-specific T cells. CDR1 MNHEY and CDR2 SMNVEV are derived from the germline V gene (reference sequence). V has 6 bases trimmed and J has 3 bases trimmed; junction bases matching no gene number 4. Including cysteine and phenylalanine, the CDR3 has 14 amino acids. Only the CDR3 part of the read is kept: 42 bases, read in frame from the first base. Summary of the overall study and its limitations: The ex vivo response was dominated by HLA-C-restricted CMV-specific TCR beta clonotypes, and the single most frequent clonotype in two of eight donors was supplied by these HLA-C-restricted clonotypes. Carriers of CMV infection plus the relevant HLA type were discriminated by the cumulative frequency of public TCR beta family members in the study cohort and in an independent roughly 370-donor cohort.

The instrument given in TCRdb is Illumina HiSeq 1500. TCRdb trimmed public reads at Q25 via fastp, called clones via MiXCR and kept in-frame beta chains. Entries are consolidated by CDR3 protein sequence, retaining the most common genes and DNA. The sample data list 750,000 to 900,000 distinct CDR3 sequences, and about 29% of these were observed just once. Jointly, the top ten make up around 13% of the sample. Sequencing used cultured CD8+ T cells from PBMCs, obtained from culture after CMV antigen stimulation. This receptor was obtained from a human donor in good health (CMV status not recorded). Some clones in this sample may be carry-over from other donors' samples. The chain was built from TRBV27 and TRBJ2-7; the central 11 bases match TRBD1. The sequenced DNA: TGTGCCAGCAGCCCCGGGACAGGGGGCTACGAGCAGTACTTC. The translation is CASSPGTGGYEQYF.